These 23 T cell receptor beta chains were sequenced from one sample in a study of graft-versus-host responses after intestinal transplantation. Clones were sequenced by immunoSEQ multiplex PCR, and TCRdb holds only the in-frame ones, with some missing. The sample contains about 85,000 clones, approximately 90% of which appear only once. Their cognate antigens are unknown. Here the sequenced sample was unstimulated CD8+ T cells sorted from spleen or lymph node cells, taken before transplant. These receptors were taken from a human donor who was the organ donor for an intestinal transplant.

The count of this clone is one. This chain uses TRBV4-2 with TRBJ2-3; TRBD1 matches at 10 bases. V was clipped by 4 bases and J by 4 bases; unmatched bases: 2. From germline, CDR1 is LGHNA and CDR2 YNFKEQ. This CDR3 spans 14 amino acids. This CDR3 reads CASSPGQGADTQYF. The CDR3 DNA reads TGTGCCAGCAGCCCAGGACAGGGGGCAGATACGCAGTATTTT.

The chain joins TRBV7-6 to TRBJ1-5; D ambiguous. Trimming removed 2 bases from V and 1 base from J, with 3 bases in between. The germline V gene encodes CDR1 SGHVS and CDR2 FNYEAQ. This CDR3 contains 13 residues. CDR3 region: CASSLSSNQPQHF. CDR3 in DNA: TGTGCCAGCAGCTTAAGCAGCAATCAGCCCCAGCATTTT.

V gene TRBV5-6 combines with J gene TRBJ2-3; unclear D gene. The ends were cut back, 3 bases at V and 2 bases at J, with 4 bases in the middle. The germline gives CDR1 SGHDT, CDR2 YYEEEE. This CDR3 is 12 amino acids long. The CDR3 nucleotides are TGTGCCAGCAGCTCCTACACAGATACGCAGTATTTT. Translated, it gives CASSSYTDTQYF.

This clone was observed once. J is TRBJ2-3 and V is TRBV25-1; D might be TRBD1 or TRBD2, each matching 5 bases. The V end lost 3 bases, the J end lost 6 bases, and 16 bases lay between the germline ends. The length of the CDR3 is 15 residues. CDR1 and CDR2 from the germline V gene are MGHDK and SYGVNS. The CDR3 sequence: CASSDGGPGFDTQYF. The CDR3 coding sequence is TGTGCCAGCAGTGATGGGGGTCCTGGGTTTGATACGCAGTATTTT.

The J gene is TRBJ2-7, the V gene TRBV27; D is unresolved. This CDR3 has 13 amino acids. CDR1 and CDR2 from the germline V gene are MNHEY and SMNVEV (reference sequence). V was cut by 3 bases and J by 1 base, with 7 bases left in between. The CDR3 DNA sequence: TGTGCCAGCAGTTTGACCAGATCCTACGAGCAGTACTTC. Encoded protein: CASSLTRSYEQYF.

The chain is built from TRBV7-4 and TRBJ1-1; perhaps TRBD1 as D (6 bases). Trimming removed 5 bases at V and 3 bases at J, with 16 bases between. Germline V gene lookup returns CDR1 SGHVT and CDR2 SQSDAQ. This CDR3 contains 15 residues. CDR3 sequence: CASSIVGAQDTEAFF. CDR3 nucleotides: TGTGCCAGCAGCATAGTGGGGGCCCAAGACACTGAAGCTTTCTTT.

This chain links TRBV11-1 with TRBJ1-1, with D uncertain. The CDR3 has 15 amino acids. V lost 0 bases, J lost 5 bases, and 13 bases lay in between. The V gene's germline CDR1 is SGHAT and CDR2 FQDESV (reference sequence). CDR3 coding DNA: TGTGCCAGCAGCTTAGCCTTATCGGGTCGGACTGAAGCTTTCTTT. This gives the protein CASSLALSGRTEAFF.

This clone occurred once. The chain couples TRBV19 to TRBJ1-5; D unresolved. The CDR3 totals 16 residues. Germline CDR1 is LNHDA and CDR2 is SQIVND (reference sequence). With 7 bases removed from V and 0 bases from J, the gap between germline ends came to 16 bases. The DNA for the CDR3 is TGTGCCAGTAACTTGGACGGACCTTATAGCAATCAGCCCCAGCATTTT. Protein sequence: CASNLDGPYSNQPQHF.

Details on this clone: Other DNA sequences in the same sample also yield this CDR3. The chain recombines TRBV4-1 with TRBJ2-2, with 9 positions matching TRBD2. CDR3 size: 16 residues. V lost 3 bases to trimming and J lost 6 bases; unmatched junction nucleotides: 8. The germline CDR1 and CDR2 sequences are MGHRA and YSYEKL. In DNA, the CDR3 is TGCGCCAGCAGCCAGGGAGCGGGGGGACGTGCCGGGGAGCTGTTTTTT. It codes for CASSQGAGGRAGELFF.

V is TRBV2 and J is TRBJ2-1; 8 nucleotides line up with TRBD1. V dropped 5 bases and J dropped 8; count of bases not matched to a gene: 11. The CDR3 is made up of 15 amino acids. Germline V lookup: CDR1 SNHLY, CDR2 FYNNEI. CDR3 DNA: TGTGCCAGCAGTAACCAACCGGGACAGGTCTATGAGCAGTTCTTC. Its protein is CASSNQPGQVYEQFF.

The chain has TRBV29-1 and TRBJ2-3; TRBD2 matches 8 bases. Looked up from germline, CDR1 is SQVTM and CDR2 is ANQGSEA. The CDR3 has 13 amino acids. J gave up 6 bases and V 4 bases, and 6 bases lay outside the gene matches. The CDR3 reads CSVAIAGRDTQYF. The CDR3 nucleotides read TGCAGCGTTGCAATAGCGGGGCGGGATACGCAGTATTTT.

Of note for this clone: One junction end disagrees with the germline gene, perhaps due to a read error. DNA for the CDR3: TGTGCCAGCAGCTTTCGGGAGGCAGTCCGCTTC. It is translated as CASSFREAVRF. This rearrangement joins TRBV11-3 to TRBJ1-2, with no clear D. Per the germline V gene, CDR1 is SGHNT and CDR2 is YENEEA. The CDR3 is 11 amino acids. The variable domain in full, completed from reference TRBV11-3 and TRBJ1-2, reads EAGVVQSPRYKIIEKKQPVAFWCNPISGHNTLYWYLQNLGQGPELLIRYENEEAVDDSQLPKDRFSAERLKGVDSTLKIQPAELGDSAVYLCASSFREAVRFGSGTRLTVV.

The CDR3 bases are TGTGCCAGCAGCCCGTTCCCGGAGTCCTCCTACGAGCAGTACTTC. Residues: CASSPFPESSYEQYF. This chain joins TRBV6-6 and TRBJ2-7, with D hard to call. CDR3 length equals 15 residues. CDR1 is MNHNY and CDR2 is SVGAGI in the germline V gene (reference sequence). V was cut by 6 bases and J by 0 bases, with 15 bases left in between.

This CDR3 reads CASSSTRGGYEQYF. In nucleotides, the CDR3 is TGTGCCAGCAGCTCCACCCGGGGAGGCTACGAGCAGTACTTC. V usage is TRBV7-6 and J usage is TRBJ2-7, with a weak D call TRBD2 (6 bases). From germline, CDR1 is SGHVS and CDR2 FNYEAQ. V shed 4 bases and J shed 3 bases, with 13 bases lying between them. The CDR3 spans 14 residues. The whole variable domain, remainder taken from reference TRBV7-6 and TRBJ2-7, is GAGVSQSPRYKVTKRGQDVALRCDPISGHVSLYWYRQALGQGPEFLTYFNYEAQQDKSGLPNDRFSAERPEGSISTLTIQRTEQRDSAMYRCASSSTRGGYEQYFGPGTRLTVT.

The chain recombines TRBV2 with TRBJ2-7; TRBD1 matches at 7 bases. Germline CDR1 and CDR2: SNHLY and FYNNEI. This CDR3 has 15 amino acids. V shed 1 base and J 3 bases; nucleotides not matched to a gene: 6. The CDR3 spells CASSEGQGRGYEQYF. The CDR3 DNA reads as TGTGCCAGCAGTGAAGGACAGGGAAGGGGCTACGAGCAGTACTTC.

The rearrangement links TRBV19 to TRBJ1-5; D unresolved. Germline assignment: CDR1 LNHDA and CDR2 SQIVND (reference sequence). CDR3 length: 14 residues. V lost 3 bases to trimming and J lost 0 bases, with 6 bases between them. The CDR3 DNA reads TGTGCCAGTAGTATTTTCGATAGCAATCAGCCCCAGCATTTT. Translation: CASSIFDSNQPQHF.

The chain carries TRBV5-4 and TRBJ1-1, with D unresolved. Looked up from germline, CDR1 is SGHNT and CDR2 is YYREEE (reference sequence). There are 11 residues in the CDR3. V was shortened by 4 bases and J by 8 bases, with 9 bases between the two germline ends. The CDR3 region is CASSLPGEAFF. The CDR3 DNA is TGTGCCAGCAGCCTCCCCGGGGAAGCTTTCTTT.

The chain carries TRBV6-5 and TRBJ2-7; 7 bases align to TRBD1. The V segment lost 5 bases and the J segment 0 bases; nucleotides outside the gene matches: 7. The CDR3 totals 15 residues. The V gene's germline CDR1 is MNHEY and CDR2 SVGAGI. The CDR3 DNA reads TGTGCCAGCAGTGTAAACGACAGGGTCTCCTACGAGCAGTACTTC. Translation gives CASSVNDRVSYEQYF.

The chain links TRBV13 to TRBJ1-1, with D tentatively TRBD1 (5 bases). Germline assignment: CDR1 PRHDT and CDR2 FYEKMQ (reference sequence). V gave up 4 bases and J gave up 2 bases, with 8 bases separating them. The CDR3 length is 13 residues. CDR3 sequence (DNA): TGTGCCAGCAGCTCAGGGTCCAACACTGAAGCTTTCTTT. This translates into CASSSGSNTEAFF. Using reference TRBV13 and TRBJ1-1 for the parts outside the CDR3, the full variable domain is AAGVIQSPRHLIKEKRETATLKCYPIPRHDTVYWYQQGPGQDPQFLISFYEKMQSDKGSIPDRFSAQQFSDYHSELNMSSLELGDSALYFCASSSGSNTEAFFGQGTRLTVV.

This clone occurred a few times. The CDR3, as DNA: TGCGCCAGTGCTGGGACAGAACAACCCATGAACACTGAAGCTTTCTTT. It is translated as CASAGTEQPMNTEAFF. The gene calls are TRBV5-1 and TRBJ1-1; the match to TRBD1 covers 7 bases. The CDR3 runs to 16 residues. The trim removed 8 bases at V and 0 bases at J, leaving 13 bases unmatched. CDR1 is SGHRS, CDR2 YFSETQ, per germline.

This rearrangement joins TRBV27 to TRBJ1-2, with D tentatively TRBD1 (6 bases). The CDR3 has 15 amino acids. Germline V gene data show CDR1 as MNHEY and CDR2 as SMNVEV (reference sequence). V was cut by 8 bases and J by 6 bases, with 22 bases left in between. The CDR3 DNA is TGTGCCAGCGCCCGAGGGGGGGTTCAGGTGGATGGCTACACCTTC. It encodes CASARGGVQVDGYTF.

The chain is built from TRBV7-9 and TRBJ1-4; a weak D match, TRBD1 (5 bases). This CDR3 is 16 amino acids long. The germline V and J ends were trimmed by 4 bases and 7 bases, with 19 bases remaining between them. Looked up from germline, CDR1 is SEHNR and CDR2 is FQNEAQ (reference sequence). DNA for the CDR3: TGTGCCAGCAGCTCTTACGCTGGGGGTTATGGTGAAAAACTGTTTTTT. It is translated as CASSSYAGGYGEKLFF.

This clone was seen a handful of times. CDR3 amino acids: CASSQELAWAEQFF. DNA of the CDR3: TGCGCCAGCAGCCAGGAGCTAGCGTGGGCTGAGCAGTTCTTC. The genes are TRBV4-1 and TRBJ2-1; D possibly corresponds to TRBD2 (6 bases). Deletions cut 3 bases from V and 9 bases from J, with 15 bases between. Per the germline V gene, CDR1 is MGHRA and CDR2 is YSYEKL. The CDR3 has 14 amino acids.